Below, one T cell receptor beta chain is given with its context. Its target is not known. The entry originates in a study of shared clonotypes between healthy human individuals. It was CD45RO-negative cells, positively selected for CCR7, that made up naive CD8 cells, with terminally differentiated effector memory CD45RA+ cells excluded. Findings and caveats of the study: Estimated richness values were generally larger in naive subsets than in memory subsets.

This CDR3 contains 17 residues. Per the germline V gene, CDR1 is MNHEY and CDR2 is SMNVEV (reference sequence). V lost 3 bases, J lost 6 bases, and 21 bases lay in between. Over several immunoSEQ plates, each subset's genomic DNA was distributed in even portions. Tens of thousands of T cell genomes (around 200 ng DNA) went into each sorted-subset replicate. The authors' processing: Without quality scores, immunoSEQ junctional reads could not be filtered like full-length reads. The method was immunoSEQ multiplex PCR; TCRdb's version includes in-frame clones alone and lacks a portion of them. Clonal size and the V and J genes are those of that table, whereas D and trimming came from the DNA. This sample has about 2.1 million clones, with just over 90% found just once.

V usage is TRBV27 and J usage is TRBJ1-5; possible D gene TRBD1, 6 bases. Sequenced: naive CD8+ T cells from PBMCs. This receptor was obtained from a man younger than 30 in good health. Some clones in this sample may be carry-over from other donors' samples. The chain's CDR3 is CASSFPLDRIPSQPQHF. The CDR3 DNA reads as TGTGCCAGCAGTTTCCCCCTTGACAGGATTCCAAGTCAGCCCCAGCATTTT.